The next 31 T cell receptor beta chains were all read from a single sample in a study of shared clonotypes between healthy human individuals (dated by TCRdb to the early 2020s). Library prep was done by the immunoSEQ multiplex PCR assay. TCRdb stores this immuneACCESS table with in-frame sequences only. Part of the clones is absent; in the studies checked, under half of the shortfall reflects unresolved V genes, and no reason is known for the rest. A total of some 550,000 clones appear in this sample, around 97% of them only once. The leading ten clones occupy 0.045% to 0.07% of the sample. The sequenced material came from naive CD4+ T cells sorted from blood. The cell subset or site tag for this specimen amounts to: CD45RA+ positively selected. These receptors originate from a woman aged 25 to 39 in good health.

The chain uses TRBV27 and TRBJ2-2, with D possibly being TRBD1 or TRBD2 (6 bases each). The V gene's germline CDR1 is MNHEY and CDR2 SMNVEV (reference sequence). V was trimmed by 4 bases and J by 1 base, leaving 13 bases between them. This CDR3 has 16 amino acids. CDR3 in amino acids: CASSSPRGRNTGELFF. In nucleotides, the CDR3 is TGTGCCAGCAGTTCCCCCCGGGGGCGGAACACCGGGGAGCTGTTTTTT.

V is TRBV11-3 and J is TRBJ2-1; 10 bases are shared with TRBD1. J was trimmed by 12 bases and V by 5 bases; bases with no gene match: 13. CDR3 length equals 15 residues. Germline V gene data show CDR1 as SGHNT and CDR2 as YENEEA. CDR3 DNA sequence: TGTGCCAGCAGCGCCAGCGGACAGGGGGTTAGCCGGCAGTTCTTC. This sequence encodes CASSASGQGVSRQFF.

The rearrangement joins TRBV5-4 to TRBJ2-3, with 8 bases that match TRBD2. The CDR3 length is 12 residues. Germline V CDR1 and CDR2: SGHNT, YYREEE (reference sequence). J was trimmed by 11 bases and V by 2 bases; bases with no gene match: 4. This chain's CDR3 is CASSFISGRQYF. CDR3 DNA: TGTGCCAGCAGCTTCATCAGCGGGAGGCAGTATTTT.

This clone has a single count. This chain joins TRBV28 and TRBJ2-4, with D hard to call. The V gene lost 3 bases and the J gene lost 3 bases, with 18 bases spanning the gap. Per the germline V gene, CDR1 is MDHEN and CDR2 is SYDVKM. CDR3 length: 17 residues. CDR3 in DNA: TGTGCCAGCAGTTTGGAGTGGGGAACCATCGGCAAAAACATTCAGTACTTC. Translating it yields CASSLEWGTIGKNIQYF.

The V and J genes are TRBV11-2 and TRBJ1-5; D gene uncertain. Germline-derived CDR1 and CDR2 are SGHAT and FQNNGV. Trimming took off 1 base at V and 5 bases at J, with 12 bases between the two ends. The CDR3 is 15 amino acids. The DNA of the CDR3 is TGTGCCAGCAGCTTAGCCGGCGGGCAGCATCAGCCCCAGCATTTT. Translation gives CASSLAGGQHQPQHF.

This clone has only one observation. The chain combines TRBV19 with TRBJ2-7, with D possibly matching TRBD2 (6 bases). Trimming shortened V by 6 bases and J by 1 base, and 16 bases separated the two germline ends. The length of the CDR3 is 15 residues. The V gene's germline CDR1 is LNHDA and CDR2 SQIVND (reference sequence). This chain's CDR3 is CASRAGTAGSYEQYF. CDR3 nucleotide sequence: TGTGCCAGTAGGGCGGGGACGGCGGGGTCCTACGAGCAGTACTTC.

The rearrangement uses TRBV28 and TRBJ1-3; no firm D call. Trimming removed 2 bases from V and 2 bases from J, with 13 bases in between. CDR3 length equals 16 residues. CDR1 is MDHEN, CDR2 SYDVKM, per germline. The CDR3 DNA sequence: TGTGCCAGCAGTTTAGACCTTGCGGACCCTGGAAACACCATATATTTT. This codes for CASSLDLADPGNTIYF.

Only one count was recorded for this clone. The V call is TRBV19, the J call TRBJ2-7; 8 bases line up with TRBD1. The germline V gene encodes CDR1 LNHDA and CDR2 SQIVND (reference sequence). Trimming at V came to 5 bases and at J to 2 bases, leaving 5 bases not matched to a gene. CDR3 length equals 14 residues. CDR3 coding DNA: TGTGCCAGTAGTCCTCGACAGGGGACCTACGAGCAGTACTTC. Protein: CASSPRQGTYEQYF.

The chain uses TRBV11-2 and TRBJ2-7, with D maybe TRBD1 (5 bases). V lost 4 bases and J lost 3, with 7 bases in between. Per the germline V gene, CDR1 is SGHAT and CDR2 is FQNNGV. This CDR3 spans 12 amino acids. The CDR3 region is CASSSGFYEQYF. The CDR3 nucleotides are TGTGCCAGCAGCTCAGGGTTCTACGAGCAGTACTTC.

For the CDR3, the DNA is TGTGCCAGCAGCTTATCGGGACGGTCCTACGAGCAGTACTTC. It is translated as CASSLSGRSYEQYF. This chain links TRBV7-2 with TRBJ2-7; either TRBD1 or TRBD2 may supply D (5 bases each). The CDR3 contains 14 residues. V lost 2 bases to trimming and J lost 1 base, with 9 bases between them. Germline values: CDR1 SGHTA, CDR2 FQGNSA.

The chain combines TRBV11-1 with TRBJ1-3; D uncertain. V was cut by 4 bases and J by 0 bases, with 7 bases left in between. The CDR3 sequence is 14 residues long. The V gene's germline CDR1 is SGHAT and CDR2 FQDESV (reference sequence). CDR3 nucleotide sequence: TGTGCCAGCAGCTGGAGAGGCTCTGGAAACACCATATATTTT. Amino acid sequence: CASSWRGSGNTIYF.

The genes are TRBV28 and TRBJ2-7; possibly TRBD1 for D (5 bases). Germline CDR1 reads MDHEN; CDR2 reads SYDVKM. V was cut by 4 bases and J by 6 bases, with 13 bases left in between. There are 13 residues in the CDR3. CDR3 DNA sequence: TGTGCCAGCAGTTCGAACTCAGGGTTCGAGCAGTACTTC. Its translation is CASSSNSGFEQYF.

The chain links TRBV7-9 to TRBJ1-6, with D perhaps matching TRBD1 (5 bases). Germline loops: CDR1 SEHNR, CDR2 FQNEAQ (reference sequence). Trimming stripped 11 bases from V and 4 bases from J, with 15 bases between. The CDR3 spans 14 residues. CDR3 region: CAGQDIKYNSPLHF. CDR3 bases: TGTGCCGGTCAGGACATTAAGTATAATTCACCCCTCCACTTT.

The V and J genes are TRBV19 and TRBJ1-5; D remains unclear. V gave up 2 bases and J gave up 5 bases, with 7 bases separating them. Germline loops: CDR1 LNHDA, CDR2 SQIVND (reference sequence). The CDR3 extends over 13 amino acids. The CDR3 bases are TGTGCCAGTAGTATACTTGGGGATCAGCCCCAGCATTTT. Its translation: CASSILGDQPQHF.

The rearrangement uses TRBV25-1 and TRBJ2-1; 13 bases are a match to TRBD2. The CDR3 covers 15 residues. Germline V gene lookup returns CDR1 MGHDK and CDR2 SYGVNS. V lost 4 bases, J lost 8 bases, and 5 bases stayed unmatched. The CDR3 region is CASSGSLAGGHEQFF. The CDR3 bases are TGTGCCAGCAGTGGGTCACTAGCGGGAGGGCATGAGCAGTTCTTC. The whole variable domain, remainder taken from reference TRBV25-1 and TRBJ2-1, is EADIYQTPRYLVIGTGKKITLECSQTMGHDKMYWYQQDPGMELHLIHYSYGVNSTEKGDLSSESTVSRIRTEHFPLTLESARPSHTSQYLCASSGSLAGGHEQFFGPGTRLTVL.

The chain is built from TRBV12-5 and TRBJ1-1; D may be TRBD1 (6 bases). The CDR3 is made up of 15 amino acids. The germline V gene has CDR1 LGHNT and CDR2 FRNRAP. V lost 5 bases and J lost 2, with 15 bases in between. CDR3: CASGLRQGRNTEAFF. The CDR3 DNA reads TGTGCTAGTGGTCTCAGGCAGGGGCGAAACACTGAAGCTTTCTTT.

The V call is TRBV7-9, the J call TRBJ1-4; the D is unclear. Trimming cost V 7 bases and J 12 bases, with 18 bases left between them. The CDR3 runs 13 residues. CDR1 SEHNR and CDR2 FQNEAQ come from the germline V gene (reference sequence). The CDR3 DNA follows: TGTGCCAGCACTCTTATGGGTTATAGTGAACTGTTTTTT. Encoded protein: CASTLMGYSELFF.

The V call is TRBV2, the J call TRBJ2-5; 9 bases are shared with TRBD1. From germline, CDR1 is SNHLY and CDR2 FYNNEI. V lost 6 bases to trimming and J lost 5 bases; unmatched junction nucleotides: 7. The CDR3 is made up of 14 amino acids. The CDR3 coding sequence is TGTGCCAGCAGGGAACAGGGGGCCGTGGAGACCCAGTACTTC. Translating gives CASREQGAVETQYF.

The chain joins TRBV5-1 to TRBJ1-5; 9 nucleotides line up with TRBD1. The germline V gene encodes CDR1 SGHRS and CDR2 YFSETQ. This CDR3 comprises 14 residues. V gave up 2 bases and J gave up 6 bases; unmatched junction bases: 3. This CDR3 reads CASSFTGGAQPQHF. CDR3 coding DNA: TGCGCCAGCAGCTTCACAGGGGGCGCTCAGCCCCAGCATTTT.

The V and J genes are TRBV9 and TRBJ2-5, with D perhaps assigned TRBD1 or TRBD2 (6 bases each). The J call may be wrong; the DNA end is better matched by TRBJ2-7. The germline CDR1 and CDR2 sequences are SGDLS and YYNGEE. CDR3 size: 15 residues. The CDR3 nucleotides are TGTGCCAGCAGCGCTTCGGGGGCGAACACCTACGAGCAGTACTTC. Amino acid sequence: CASSASGANTYEQYF.

V is TRBV6-1 and J is TRBJ2-5; possibly TRBD2 for D (6 bases). Between the trimmed V and J ends, which lost 4 bases and 2 bases, there was a span of 14 bases. Germline V CDR1 and CDR2: MNHNS, SASEGT. The CDR3 consists of 15 residues. This CDR3 reads CASSVQVGGQETQYF. CDR3 sequence (DNA): TGTGCCAGCAGTGTCCAGGTGGGAGGTCAAGAGACCCAGTACTTC.

This chain joins TRBV19 and TRBJ1-2, with 7 bases matching TRBD1. The V and J ends lost 7 bases and 4 bases, in that order; junction bases with no gene match: 9. This CDR3 comprises 14 residues. The germline gives CDR1 LNHDA, CDR2 SQIVND (reference sequence). CDR3 protein: CASTMPGQTYGYTF. CDR3 sequence (DNA): TGTGCCAGTACGATGCCGGGACAGACCTATGGCTACACCTTC.

V and J are TRBV2 and TRBJ2-5; D is possibly TRBD2 (5 bases). With 1 base removed from V and 4 bases from J, the gap between germline ends came to 7 bases. The CDR3 runs to 13 residues. The germline V gene encodes CDR1 SNHLY and CDR2 FYNNEI. The DNA of the CDR3 is TGTGCCAGCAGTGAAGGGACTTTAGAGACCCAGTACTTC. It specifies CASSEGTLETQYF.

This sequence joins TRBV11-3 and TRBJ2-1, with D possibly TRBD2 on 5 matching bases. Trimming cost V 2 bases and J 6 bases, with 14 bases left between them. Per germline, CDR1 SGHNT and CDR2 YENEEA. This CDR3 comprises 15 residues. CDR3 sequence reads: CASSLNAGPTNEQFF. Here the CDR3 DNA reads TGTGCCAGCAGCTTAAATGCGGGCCCAACCAATGAGCAGTTCTTC.

The J gene is TRBJ2-5, the V gene TRBV5-6; 7 positions match TRBD1. The better agreement between TRBJ2-7 and the DNA end casts doubt on the J call. The CDR3 totals 14 residues. Germline values: CDR1 SGHDT, CDR2 YYEEEE. CDR3 nucleotides: TGTGCCAGCAGCCTACAGGGGCGTCCCTACGAGCAGTACTTC. Its protein is CASSLQGRPYEQYF.

In DNA form, the CDR3 reads TGTGCCATCAGTGATCCGACTAGCGGGAGAATTTGTGAGCAGTTCTTC. It translates to CAISDPTSGRICEQFF. The chain couples TRBV10-3 to TRBJ2-1; 12 positions match TRBD2. This CDR3 region has 16 residues. Trimming removed 3 bases from V and 9 bases from J; junction bases left unmatched: 9. CDR1 and CDR2 from the germline V gene are ENHRY and SYGVKD.

The rearrangement joins TRBV11-3 to TRBJ2-2; 10 bases line up with TRBD2. With V trimmed by 5 bases and J by 1 base, 4 bases remained unmatched. CDR3 length equals 16 residues. Germline CDR1 and CDR2: SGHNT and YENEEA. The CDR3 nucleotides read TGTGCCAGCAGCCCCCGGACTAGCGGGAACACCGGGGAGCTGTTTTTT. This encodes CASSPRTSGNTGELFF. Filled out from reference TRBV11-3 and TRBJ2-2, the complete variable domain reads EAGVVQSPRYKIIEKKQPVAFWCNPISGHNTLYWYLQNLGQGPELLIRYENEEAVDDSQLPKDRFSAERLKGVDSTLKIQPAELGDSAVYLCASSPRTSGNTGELFFGEGSRLTVL.

This chain links TRBV19 with TRBJ2-3; D is possibly TRBD2 (6 bases). Germline CDR1 and CDR2: LNHDA and SQIVND (reference sequence). Trimming pared 1 base from V and 4 bases from J, leaving 9 bases between. The CDR3 length is 14 residues. The CDR3 loop reads CASSIAGVPDTQYF. The CDR3 nucleotides are TGTGCCAGTAGTATAGCGGGAGTGCCAGATACGCAGTATTTT.

The chain carries TRBV5-1 and TRBJ2-1; 10 bases match TRBD2. The CDR3 spans 15 residues. Germline loops: CDR1 SGHRS, CDR2 YFSETQ. The V segment lost 5 bases and the J segment 2 bases; nucleotides outside the gene matches: 4. The CDR3 loop reads CASSIAGGTYNEQFF. Written as DNA, the CDR3 is TGCGCCAGCAGTATAGCGGGAGGTACCTACAATGAGCAGTTCTTC.

As DNA, the CDR3 is TGTGCCAGTAGTATCTCGAAGGGCCGCCCGTACAATGAGCAGTTCTTC. Its translation: CASSISKGRPYNEQFF. The V call is TRBV19, the J call TRBJ2-1; D unclear. The CDR3 is made up of 16 amino acids. CDR1 and CDR2 (germline): LNHDA, SQIVND (reference sequence). Trimming left V 3 bases short and J 4 bases short, with 16 bases between.

This sequence joins TRBV2 and TRBJ1-1; D unresolved. This CDR3 spans 16 amino acids. V was trimmed by 3 bases and J by 6 bases, leaving 20 bases between them. Germline CDR1 and CDR2: SNHLY and FYNNEI. CDR3 sequence: CASSEFNPGTAAEAFF. The CDR3 bases are TGTGCCAGCAGTGAGTTTAACCCGGGAACAGCAGCTGAAGCTTTCTTT.